These T cell receptor beta chains were read from a single sample in a study of blood T cells in healthy people across ages. TCRdb reanalysed the 5' RACE reads using MiXCR and keeps one entry per CDR3 protein. The data contain hundreds of thousands of distinct CDR3 sequences, about 43% of them singletons. Sequenced: blood. These TCRs come from a man older than 75 in good health. The CDR3 runs from the conserved cysteine through the conserved F or W. The D gene is left open where the match is weak. Rows give clone size only sometimes, using once, few, many, or a class for an expanded clone.

v_call: TRBV28; j_call: TRBJ2-7; d_call: NA; cdr3_length: 15; clone_size: NA; cdr3_aa: CASSLFETEGHEQYF; cdr3_nt: TGTGCCAGCAGTTTATTCGAGACAGAGGGCCACGAGCAGTACTTC
v_call: TRBV29-1; j_call: TRBJ2-5; d_call: TRBD1; cdr3_length: 12; clone_size: many; cdr3_aa: CSGTGAQETQYF; cdr3_nt: TGCAGCGGAACAGGGGCCCAAGAGACCCAGTACTTC
v_call: TRBV7-2; j_call: TRBJ2-5; d_call: NA; cdr3_length: 12; clone_size: many; cdr3_aa: CASSPGRTTQYF; cdr3_nt: TGTGCCAGCAGCCCGGGGAGGACGACCCAGTACTTC
v_call: TRBV28; j_call: TRBJ2-7; d_call: NA; cdr3_length: 15; clone_size: many; cdr3_aa: CASRPTGSTLHEQYF; cdr3_nt: TGTGCCAGCAGGCCCACAGGGTCGACGCTCCACGAGCAGTACTTC
v_call: TRBV20-1; j_call: TRBJ2-3; d_call: TRBD2; cdr3_length: 16; clone_size: few; cdr3_aa: CSALTSGGVPWDTQYF; cdr3_nt: TGCAGTGCCCTAACTAGCGGGGGGGTCCCGTGGGATACGCAGTATTTT
v_call: TRBV6-2/TRBV6-3; j_call: TRBJ2-3; d_call: NA; cdr3_length: 15; clone_size: few; cdr3_aa: CASSYFAGTTDTQYF; cdr3_nt: TGTGCCAGCAGTTACTTTGCGGGGACCACAGATACGCAGTATTTT
v_call: TRBV7-2; j_call: TRBJ2-1; d_call: NA; cdr3_length: 16; clone_size: few; cdr3_aa: CASSLGRQGPYNEQFF; cdr3_nt: TGTGCCAGCAGCTTAGGGCGGCAGGGCCCCTACAATGAGCAGTTCTTC
v_call: TRBV5-1; j_call: TRBJ2-7; d_call: TRBD1; cdr3_length: 15; clone_size: NA; cdr3_aa: CASSFPGQGNNEQYF; cdr3_nt: TGCGCCAGCAGCTTCCCGGGACAGGGTAACAATGAGCAGTACTTC
v_call: TRBV3-1; j_call: TRBJ2-7; d_call: TRBD2; cdr3_length: 15; clone_size: few; cdr3_aa: CASSQGSVREREQYF; cdr3_nt: TGTGCCAGCAGCCAAGGAAGTGTGCGGGAGCGTGAGCAGTACTTC
v_call: TRBV20-1; j_call: TRBJ2-7; d_call: NA; cdr3_length: 15; clone_size: NA; cdr3_aa: CSARAEGGAINEQYF; cdr3_nt: TGCAGTGCTAGAGCTGAGGGGGGGGCGATTAACGAGCAGTACTTC
v_call: TRBV7-2; j_call: TRBJ1-1; d_call: NA; cdr3_length: 14; clone_size: NA; cdr3_aa: CASSLGTYNTEAFF; cdr3_nt: TGTGCCAGCAGCTTGGGGACATATAACACTGAAGCTTTCTTT
v_call: TRBV4-2; j_call: TRBJ2-2; d_call: NA; cdr3_length: 16; clone_size: NA; cdr3_aa: CASSQDLRLETGELFF; cdr3_nt: TGTGCCAGCAGCCAAGATTTGAGGTTGGAGACCGGGGAGCTGTTTTTT
v_call: TRBV20-1; j_call: TRBJ2-3; d_call: TRBD1; cdr3_length: 11; clone_size: NA; cdr3_aa: CSARQGGTQYF; cdr3_nt: TGCAGTGCTCGACAGGGGGGTACGCAGTATTTT
v_call: TRBV20-1; j_call: TRBJ1-2; d_call: NA; cdr3_length: 16; clone_size: NA; cdr3_aa: CSARELTGKTNYGHTF; cdr3_nt: TGCAGTGCTAGAGAATTAACAGGGAAGACCAACTATGGCCACACCTTC
v_call: TRBV7-2; j_call: TRBJ2-1; d_call: TRBD1; cdr3_length: 20; clone_size: NA; cdr3_aa: CASSSPTYADRGNSYNEQFF; cdr3_nt: TGTGCCAGCAGCTCTCCCACTTACGCCGACAGGGGCAACTCCTACAATGAGCAGTTCTTC
v_call: TRBV25-1; j_call: TRBJ2-3; d_call: TRBD2; cdr3_length: 16; clone_size: once; cdr3_aa: CASSKGLAGHTDTQYF; cdr3_nt: TGTGCCAGCAGTAAGGGACTAGCGGGACACACAGATACGCAGTATTTT
v_call: TRBV12-3/TRBV12-4; j_call: TRBJ2-1; d_call: NA; cdr3_length: 14; clone_size: once; cdr3_aa: CASSLQGGEDEQFF; cdr3_nt: TGTGCCAGCAGTTTACAGGGAGGAGAAGATGAGCAGTTCTTC
v_call: TRBV19; j_call: TRBJ1-2; d_call: TRBD1; cdr3_length: 14; clone_size: NA; cdr3_aa: CASRYQGAEYGYTF; cdr3_nt: TGTGCCAGTAGATACCAGGGGGCAGAGTATGGCTACACCTTC
v_call: TRBV5-6; j_call: TRBJ2-5; d_call: TRBD1; cdr3_length: 15; clone_size: NA; cdr3_aa: CASSTGQANQETQYF; cdr3_nt: TGTGCCAGCAGCACCGGACAGGCGAACCAAGAGACCCAGTACTTC
v_call: TRBV30; j_call: TRBJ1-2; d_call: TRBD1; cdr3_length: 14; clone_size: few; cdr3_aa: CAWNPDRGNYGYTF; cdr3_nt: TGTGCCTGGAACCCCGACAGGGGGAACTATGGCTACACCTTC
v_call: TRBV5-1; j_call: TRBJ1-5; d_call: NA; cdr3_length: 15; clone_size: few; cdr3_aa: CASSLTGASNQPQHF; cdr3_nt: TGCGCCAGCAGCTTAACAGGAGCTAGCAATCAGCCCCAGCATTTT
v_call: TRBV21-1; j_call: TRBJ1-5; d_call: NA; cdr3_length: 14; clone_size: few; cdr3_aa: CASRRPRGAQPQHF; cdr3_nt: TGTGCCAGCCGCAGACCGAGGGGGGCTCAGCCCCAGCATTTT
v_call: TRBV3-1; j_call: TRBJ2-1; d_call: TRBD2; cdr3_length: 16; clone_size: NA; cdr3_aa: CASSRASGRAINEQFF; cdr3_nt: TGTGCCAGCAGCCGCGCTAGCGGGAGGGCCATCAATGAGCAGTTCTTC
v_call: TRBV3-1; j_call: TRBJ2-5; d_call: NA; cdr3_length: 16; clone_size: NA; cdr3_aa: CASSQDGGAIQETQYF; cdr3_nt: TGTGCCAGCAGCCAAGATGGGGGAGCGATCCAAGAGACCCAGTACTTC
v_call: TRBV6-1; j_call: TRBJ1-2; d_call: TRBD1; cdr3_length: 14; clone_size: NA; cdr3_aa: CASSDRGMGYGYTF; cdr3_nt: TGTGCCAGCAGTGACAGGGGGATGGGGTATGGCTACACCTTC
v_call: TRBV14; j_call: TRBJ2-6; d_call: NA; cdr3_length: 18; clone_size: once; cdr3_aa: CASSQDSTAWAGANVLTF; cdr3_nt: TGTGCCAGCAGCCAAGATTCGACCGCATGGGCTGGGGCCAACGTCCTGACTTTC
v_call: TRBV15; j_call: TRBJ2-3; d_call: TRBD2; cdr3_length: 13; clone_size: NA; cdr3_aa: CATKRGTTDTQYF; cdr3_nt: TGTGCCACCAAGCGGGGAACCACAGATACGCAGTATTTT
v_call: TRBV5-6; j_call: TRBJ1-2; d_call: NA; cdr3_length: 13; clone_size: NA; cdr3_aa: CASSVGRRDGYTF; cdr3_nt: TGTGCCAGCAGCGTGGGCAGGCGAGATGGCTACACCTTC
v_call: TRBV11-2; j_call: TRBJ2-1; d_call: TRBD2; cdr3_length: 15; clone_size: NA; cdr3_aa: CASSRASGHDNEQFF; cdr3_nt: TGTGCCAGCAGCCGGGCTAGCGGGCACGACAATGAGCAGTTCTTC
v_call: TRBV4-3; j_call: TRBJ1-2; d_call: TRBD1; cdr3_length: 16; clone_size: NA; cdr3_aa: CASSQDDRQGAYGYTF; cdr3_nt: TGCGCCAGCAGCCAAGATGACCGGCAGGGGGCTTATGGCTACACCTTC
v_call: TRBV6-2/TRBV6-3; j_call: TRBJ2-3; d_call: NA; cdr3_length: 12; clone_size: many; cdr3_aa: CASSFTGDTQYF; cdr3_nt: TGTGCCAGCAGTTTTACCGGAGATACGCAGTATTTT
v_call: TRBV5-6; j_call: TRBJ2-5; d_call: NA; cdr3_length: 15; clone_size: few; cdr3_aa: CASSLVPDGKETQYF; cdr3_nt: TGTGCCAGCAGCTTGGTACCTGATGGGAAAGAGACCCAGTACTTC
v_call: TRBV5-1; j_call: TRBJ2-7; d_call: NA; cdr3_length: 14; clone_size: few; cdr3_aa: CASSPRDLRYEQYF; cdr3_nt: TGCGCCAGCAGCCCGCGGGACTTGAGGTACGAGCAGTACTTC
v_call: TRBV24-1; j_call: TRBJ2-3; d_call: TRBD1; cdr3_length: 14; clone_size: NA; cdr3_aa: CATSDWDSLSTQYF; cdr3_nt: TGTGCCACCAGTGACTGGGACAGCTTAAGCACGCAGTATTTT
v_call: TRBV20-1; j_call: TRBJ2-1; d_call: NA; cdr3_length: 12; clone_size: few; cdr3_aa: CSARDLGNEQFF; cdr3_nt: TGCAGTGCTAGAGATCTCGGTAATGAGCAGTTCTTC
v_call: TRBV2; j_call: TRBJ2-1; d_call: TRBD2; cdr3_length: 14; clone_size: NA; cdr3_aa: CASRTSGRLSEQFF; cdr3_nt: TGTGCCAGCAGAACTAGCGGGAGACTGAGTGAGCAGTTCTTC
v_call: TRBV6-2/TRBV6-3; j_call: TRBJ2-3; d_call: NA; cdr3_length: 11; clone_size: many; cdr3_aa: CASGLADTQYF; cdr3_nt: TGTGCCAGCGGGCTTGCAGATACGCAGTATTTT
v_call: TRBV30; j_call: TRBJ2-3; d_call: NA; cdr3_length: 14; clone_size: NA; cdr3_aa: CAWSVVGSTDTQYF; cdr3_nt: TGTGCCTGGAGTGTTGTGGGGAGCACAGATACGCAGTATTTT
v_call: TRBV15; j_call: TRBJ1-1; d_call: TRBD1; cdr3_length: 14; clone_size: NA; cdr3_aa: CAASRDTGGTEAFF; cdr3_nt: TGTGCCGCCAGCAGAGACACAGGGGGCACTGAAGCTTTCTTT
v_call: TRBV7-6; j_call: TRBJ2-5; d_call: NA; cdr3_length: 15; clone_size: NA; cdr3_aa: CASSTGDFSQETQYF; cdr3_nt: TGTGCCAGCAGCACAGGGGACTTTTCCCAAGAGACCCAGTACTTC
v_call: TRBV4-3; j_call: TRBJ2-7; d_call: NA; cdr3_length: 14; clone_size: NA; cdr3_aa: CASSRAGSGYEQYF; cdr3_nt: TGCGCCAGCAGCCGGGCAGGGTCGGGCTACGAGCAGTACTTC
v_call: TRBV20-1; j_call: TRBJ1-6; d_call: NA; cdr3_length: 12; clone_size: NA; cdr3_aa: CSATGNNSPLHF; cdr3_nt: TGCAGTGCGACAGGCAATAATTCACCCCTCCACTTT